One and the same sample provided the 32 T cell receptor beta chains below, sequenced in a study of T cell responses to AZD1222 COVID-19 vaccine. Data came from immunoSEQ multiplex PCR; TCRdb stores just in-frame clones and leaves some out. There are roughly 97,000 clones in the sample; 80% to 90% occur only once, and 8% to 9% lies in the top ten. This sample comprised peripheral blood, obtained on day 0 of AZD1222 vaccination. The receptor source for this set is an adult in good health.

This clone has a handful of counts. This rearrangement joins TRBV7-3 to TRBJ1-6; no definite D call. V shed 2 bases and J shed 7 bases, with 9 bases lying between them. CDR1 and CDR2 (germline): SGHTA, FQGTGA. The CDR3 sequence is 14 residues long. DNA for the CDR3: TGTGCCAGCAGCTTATTCCGTTCGAATTCACCCCTCCACTTT. Its protein product is CASSLFRSNSPLHF.

J is TRBJ1-4 and V is TRBV2; no clear D gene. The CDR3 runs 14 residues. The germline gives CDR1 SNHLY, CDR2 FYNNEI. The V end was cut by 10 bases, the J end by 0 bases, with 12 bases between. The CDR3 protein is CATSPGSTNEKLFF. In DNA, the CDR3 is TGTGCCACTTCCCCGGGGTCAACTAATGAAAAACTGTTTTTT.

The J gene is TRBJ2-1, the V gene TRBV28; TRBD2 aligns across 8 bases. V gave up 3 bases and J gave up 6 bases; unmatched junction bases: 4. Germline V lookup: CDR1 MDHEN, CDR2 SYDVKM. CDR3 length equals 14 residues. CDR3 residues: CASSLLREVNEQFF. The CDR3 region has the DNA TGTGCCAGCAGTTTGTTGCGGGAGGTCAATGAGCAGTTCTTC.

This rearrangement joins TRBV18 to TRBJ1-5; unclear D gene. Trimming removed 6 bases at V and 3 bases at J, with 15 bases between. The CDR3 contains 15 residues. Germline V gene data show CDR1 as KGHSH and CDR2 as LQKENI. CDR3 nucleotides: TGTGCCAGCTCCCCCCATCCACCTAACAATCAGCCCCAGCATTTT. This encodes CASSPHPPNNQPQHF. The complete variable domain, with remaining parts taken from reference TRBV18 and TRBJ1-5, reads NAGVMQNPRHLVRRRGQEARLRCSPMKGHSHVYWYRQLPEEGLKFMVYLQKENIIDESGMPKERFSAEFPKEGPSILRIQQVVRGDSAAYFCASSPHPPNNQPQHFGDGTRLSIL.

A single count supports this clone. The chain uses TRBV6-4 and TRBJ2-6; D gene ambiguous. CDR1 MRHNA and CDR2 SNTAGT come from the germline V gene. V lost 3 bases and J lost 0, with 6 bases in between. CDR3 length equals 15 residues. For the CDR3, the DNA is TGTGCCAGCAGTGAAAGGGCCTCTGGGGCCAACGTCCTGACTTTC. The encoded protein is CASSERASGANVLTF.

The gene calls are TRBV5-6 and TRBJ2-3, with 7 bases identical to TRBD1. The V segment lost 0 bases and the J segment 2 bases; nucleotides outside the gene matches: 9. The CDR3 consists of 17 residues. Germline loops: CDR1 SGHDT, CDR2 YYEEEE. DNA of the CDR3: TGTGCCAGCAGCTTGGCCTCGACAGGGCAATTCACAGATACGCAGTATTTT. Its translation: CASSLASTGQFTDTQYF.

The rearrangement uses TRBV4-1 and TRBJ2-1; 13 nucleotides match TRBD2. CDR3 length: 16 amino acids. The V gene's germline CDR1 is MGHRA and CDR2 YSYEKL. V dropped 4 bases and J dropped 10; count of bases not matched to a gene: 10. CDR3 DNA: TGCGCCAGCAGCCCCCCCGGGACTAGCGGGGCGGGGGAGCAGTTCTTC. The encoded protein is CASSPPGTSGAGEQFF.

The J gene is TRBJ1-3, the V gene TRBV4-2, with 9 bases aligning to TRBD1. The J segment lost 1 base and the V segment lost 3 bases, leaving 4 bases of the junction unmatched. The length of the CDR3 is 16 residues. In germline, CDR1 is LGHNA, CDR2 YNFKEQ. CDR3 loop: CASSQGQGTSGNTIYF. The CDR3 nucleotides read TGTGCCAGCAGCCAGGGACAGGGAACTTCTGGAAACACCATATATTTT.

The sample holds a few counts of this clone. This chain links TRBV5-6 with TRBJ2-7; 9 nucleotides align to TRBD1. The CDR3 is 16 amino acids. V was clipped by 2 bases and J by 0 bases; unmatched bases: 6. Looked up from germline, CDR1 is SGHDT and CDR2 is YYEEEE. This chain's CDR3 is CASSLGTGSFSYEQYF. DNA for the CDR3: TGTGCCAGCAGCTTAGGGACAGGGTCCTTCTCCTACGAGCAGTACTTC. Full variable domain (missing parts from reference TRBV5-6 and TRBJ2-7): DAGVTQSPTHLIKTRGQQVTLRCSPKSGHDTVSWYQQALGQGPQFIFQYYEEEERQRGNFPDRFSGHQFPNYSSELNVNALLLGDSALYLCASSLGTGSFSYEQYFGPGTRLTVT.

The genes are TRBV5-5 and TRBJ2-6; D possibly corresponds to TRBD1 (6 bases). CDR1 SGHKS and CDR2 YYEKEE come from the germline V gene (reference sequence). The CDR3 has 15 residues. Between the trimmed V and J ends, which lost 2 bases and 2 bases, there was a span of 8 bases. CDR3: CASSLQGAGANVLTF. CDR3 DNA sequence: TGTGCCAGCAGCTTACAGGGAGCTGGGGCCAACGTCCTGACTTTC.

The rearrangement uses TRBV5-8 and TRBJ2-7; D unresolved. CDR1 SGHTS and CDR2 YDEGEE come from the germline V gene. V lost 0 bases, J lost 0 bases, and 7 bases lay in between. The length of the CDR3 is 14 residues. CDR3 amino acids: CASSLVGYSYEQYF. CDR3 bases: TGTGCCAGCAGCTTGGTCGGGTACTCCTACGAGCAGTACTTC.

The chain has TRBV27 and TRBJ2-3, with D possibly being TRBD2 (7 bases). Trimming cost V 6 bases and J 5 bases, with 12 bases left between them. The CDR3 contains 13 residues. Germline V gene data show CDR1 as MNHEY and CDR2 as SMNVEV (reference sequence). The CDR3 region is CASRRGPGDTQYF. The CDR3, as DNA: TGTGCCAGCAGGCGGGGGCCGGGAGATACGCAGTATTTT.

The chain uses TRBV6-5 and TRBJ1-2; 9 nucleotides match TRBD1. From germline, CDR1 is MNHEY and CDR2 SVGAGI. V shed 6 bases, J shed 7 bases, and the junction held 9 bases outside the gene matches. This CDR3 comprises 14 residues. The DNA of the CDR3 is TGTGCCAGCAGGTCCGGGACAGGGATTGTTGGCTACACCTTC. Encoded protein: CASRSGTGIVGYTF.

The chain combines TRBV28 with TRBJ2-4; no firm D call. Germline CDR1 and CDR2: MDHEN and SYDVKM. CDR3 length equals 13 residues. V dropped 8 bases and J dropped 1 base, with 9 bases sitting between them. CDR3 region: CASGDLAKNIQYF. DNA for the CDR3: TGTGCCAGCGGGGATCTGGCCAAAAACATTCAGTACTTC.

CDR3 coding DNA: TGTGCCAGCCGGGGGAGGTCGAAGGATGAAGCTTTCTTT. Translating gives CASRGRSKDEAFF. The genes are TRBV19 and TRBJ1-1; D may be TRBD1 (5 bases). Looked up from germline, CDR1 is LNHDA and CDR2 is SQIVND (reference sequence). Trimming cost V 9 bases and J 7 bases, with 18 bases left between them. The CDR3 sequence is 13 residues long.

This chain links TRBV5-6 with TRBJ2-6; D is undetermined. In germline, CDR1 is SGHDT, CDR2 YYEEEE. V lost 2 bases and J 4 bases, leaving 7 bases between the germline ends. The CDR3 extends over 14 amino acids. The CDR3 spells CASSFRTGANVLTF. The CDR3 nucleotides are TGTGCCAGCAGCTTCAGAACCGGGGCCAACGTCCTGACTTTC.

The chain couples TRBV6-6 to TRBJ2-3, with 7 bases aligning to TRBD2. Germline CDR1 is MNHNY and CDR2 is SVGAGI (reference sequence). This CDR3 is 17 amino acids long. Germline trimming cut 5 bases from V and 2 bases from J; bases unmatched to any gene: 13. Here the CDR3 reads CASSRSAERGTTDTQYF. As DNA, the CDR3 is TGTGCCAGCAGTCGCTCCGCAGAGCGGGGCACCACAGATACGCAGTATTTT.

The chain is built from TRBV2 and TRBJ1-5; the D is unclear. The V and J ends lost 4 bases and 2 bases respectively, with 9 bases between them. The CDR3 sequence is 14 residues long. Per the germline V gene, CDR1 is SNHLY and CDR2 is FYNNEI. The CDR3: CASSVEGGNQPQHF. The DNA of the CDR3 is TGTGCCAGCAGTGTAGAGGGTGGCAATCAGCCCCAGCATTTT. Full variable domain (remainder filled in from reference TRBV2 and TRBJ1-5): EPEVTQTPSHQVTQMGQEVILRCVPISNHLYFYWYRQILGQKVEFLVSFYNNEISEKSEIFDDQFSVERPDGSNFTLKIRSTKLEDSAMYFCASSVEGGNQPQHFGDGTRLSIL.

V and J are TRBV7-2 and TRBJ1-2; 8 positions match TRBD1. Trimming cost V 5 bases and J 4 bases; bases outside gene matches: 3. This CDR3 contains 13 residues. Germline V CDR1 and CDR2: SGHTA, FQGNSA. CDR3 sequence reads: CASSPDRVYGYTF. As DNA, the CDR3 is TGTGCCAGCAGCCCGGACAGGGTCTATGGCTACACCTTC.

The chain carries TRBV9 and TRBJ2-3, with 7 bases aligning to TRBD2. J lost 2 bases, V lost 6 bases, and 6 bases had no gene match. The germline V gene has CDR1 SGDLS and CDR2 YYNGEE. This CDR3 is built from 14 residues. CDR3 sequence (DNA): TGTGCCAGCAATCGAGCGGGGAACACAGATACGCAGTATTTT. It encodes CASNRAGNTDTQYF.

The chain has TRBV4-1 and TRBJ2-1; D is unresolved. The CDR3 length is 15 residues. With 1 base removed from V and 0 bases from J, the gap between germline ends came to 7 bases. Germline CDR1 and CDR2: MGHRA and YSYEKL. The CDR3 DNA is TGCGCCAGCAGCCAAGGTACCTTCTCCTACAATGAGCAGTTCTTC. This sequence encodes CASSQGTFSYNEQFF.

This clone was picked up a small number of times. The chain has TRBV28 and TRBJ1-3; D is undetermined. CDR1 MDHEN and CDR2 SYDVKM come from the germline V gene. This CDR3 is 17 amino acids long. V lost 5 bases and J 0 bases, leaving 17 bases between the germline ends. CDR3 protein: CASSTILGPNSGNTIYF. CDR3 coding DNA: TGTGCCAGCAGTACTATCCTCGGACCGAACTCTGGAAACACCATATATTTT.

This chain joins TRBV2 and TRBJ2-2, with a weak D call TRBD2 (7 bases). With 6 bases removed from V and 2 bases from J, the gap between germline ends came to 19 bases. The CDR3 is made up of 17 amino acids. In germline, CDR1 is SNHLY, CDR2 FYNNEI. The CDR3 region is CASRGPLGGANTGELFF. CDR3 bases: TGTGCCAGCAGAGGGCCTCTTGGGGGGGCCAACACCGGGGAGCTGTTTTTT.

The chain links TRBV11-3 to TRBJ2-7; D unclear. V gave up 5 bases and J gave up 6 bases, with 11 bases separating them. The CDR3 consists of 12 residues. Per germline, CDR1 SGHNT and CDR2 YENEEA. CDR3 in amino acids: CASSASGVEQYF. DNA for the CDR3: TGTGCCAGCAGCGCCTCTGGGGTCGAGCAGTACTTC.

The CDR3 spells CASSPEQGNYGYTF. CDR3 nucleotides: TGTGCCAGCAGTCCAGAACAGGGTAACTATGGCTACACCTTC. This chain uses TRBV2 with TRBJ1-2, with D possibly being TRBD1 (6 bases). Germline CDR1 reads SNHLY; CDR2 reads FYNNEI. The CDR3 is 14 amino acids. Trimming pared 5 bases from V and 1 base from J, leaving 11 bases between.

The chain combines TRBV7-2 with TRBJ1-6; D is unclear. CDR3 size: 15 residues. Germline V gene lookup returns CDR1 SGHTA and CDR2 FQGNSA. Trimming stripped 1 base from V and 6 bases from J, with 10 bases between. CDR3 region: CASSLEGQTNSPLHF. DNA for the CDR3: TGTGCCAGCAGCTTAGAAGGCCAAACTAATTCACCCCTCCACTTT.

The rearrangement uses TRBV4-2 and TRBJ1-6, with no clear D. The CDR3 length is 15 residues. The germline V gene encodes CDR1 LGHNA and CDR2 YNFKEQ. V dropped 1 base and J dropped 9 bases, with 13 bases sitting between them. The CDR3 spells CASSQVHEGTSPLHF. CDR3 bases: TGTGCCAGCAGCCAAGTCCACGAGGGCACTTCACCCCTCCACTTT.

CDR3 coding DNA: TGTGCCAGCAGCGTCGGAGGGGGTAGCGGGGCGCCCACAGATACGCAGTATTTT. Encoded protein: CASSVGGGSGAPTDTQYF. The chain joins TRBV9 to TRBJ2-3; 8 positions match TRBD2. The V gene end was trimmed by 2 bases and the J gene end by 2 bases; junction bases not matched to a gene: 13. The CDR3 length is 18 residues. Germline V lookup: CDR1 SGDLS, CDR2 YYNGEE.

A few counts support this clone. This chain joins TRBV18 and TRBJ1-5; D unclear. CDR3 length equals 14 residues. Trimming stripped 3 bases from V and 4 bases from J, with 10 bases between. Germline V gene sequence: CDR1 KGHSH, CDR2 LQKENI. Here the CDR3 reads CASSPQKGNQPQHF. For the CDR3, the DNA is TGTGCCAGCTCACCCCAGAAAGGGAATCAGCCCCAGCATTTT.

The V call is TRBV18, the J call TRBJ2-7; TRBD1 is a possible D gene (7 bases). CDR1 and CDR2 from the germline V gene are KGHSH and LQKENI. The CDR3 has 20 amino acids. The V end was cut by 1 base, the J end by 3 bases, with 28 bases between. The CDR3 DNA follows: TGTGCCAGCTCACCACTCAATCGGGCCACCCAGGGGGGATTGAACTACGAGCAGTACTTC. As protein: CASSPLNRATQGGLNYEQYF.

The chain carries TRBV11-2 and TRBJ2-1; 10 nucleotides line up with TRBD2. The CDR3 sequence is 15 residues long. V was pared by 7 bases and J by 6 bases, with 9 bases of the junction left unmatched. Germline V gene lookup returns CDR1 SGHAT and CDR2 FQNNGV. The CDR3 sequence is CASNLAGGPFNEQFF. The DNA for the CDR3 is TGTGCCAGCAATTTAGCGGGAGGTCCGTTCAATGAGCAGTTCTTC.

The CDR3 region has the DNA TGTGCCAGCAGCTTAAGTGGCAGTTCCACCTACGAGCAGTACTTC. Translating it yields CASSLSGSSTYEQYF. V is TRBV7-2 and J is TRBJ2-7; D remains unclear. V lost 2 bases to trimming and J lost 2 bases, with 13 bases between them. In germline, CDR1 is SGHTA, CDR2 FQGNSA. The CDR3 totals 15 residues.